A selection of T cell receptor beta chains follows, all from one sample in a study of T-cell memory formation after mild COVID-19. TCRdb re-called the 5' RACE reads with MiXCR, one entry per CDR3 protein. Among around 140,000 distinct CDR3 sequences listed, about 19% were seen once. The sequenced material came from PBMCs or a T cell subset sorted from them (not recorded which). All receptors derive from an adult woman who had mild COVID-19 (a few samples of this study predate the infection). Cell type and time point are not known. CDR3s include the opening cysteine and the closing phenylalanine or tryptophan. The D gene is left open where the match is weak. Size tells how often a clone was seen (once, few, many) or the class of an expanded clone, and some rows leave it out.

size | J | V | D | CDR3 | DNA
few | TRBJ2-7 | TRBV9 | TRBD2 | CASSETSGNYEQYF | TGTGCCAGCAGCGAGACTAGCGGGAACTACGAGCAGTACTTC
NA | TRBJ2-1 | TRBV15 | NA | CATSRDRGWNEQFF | TGTGCCACCAGCAGAGATCGGGGGTGGAATGAGCAGTTCTTC
NA | TRBJ1-1 | TRBV5-1 | NA | CASSAATANTEAFF | TGCGCCAGCAGCGCAGCGACAGCGAACACTGAAGCTTTCTTT
few | TRBJ1-4 | TRBV18 | TRBD1 | CASSPPGQGVANEKLFF | TGTGCCAGCTCACCACCAGGACAGGGAGTAGCTAATGAAAAACTGTTTTTT
NA | TRBJ2-1 | TRBV29-1 | NA | CSVEAVQYNEQFF | TGCAGCGTTGAAGCGGTGCAGTACAATGAGCAGTTCTTC
NA | TRBJ2-2 | TRBV4-1 | NA | CASSQDWTANTGELFF | TGCGCCAGCAGCCAAGACTGGACAGCGAACACCGGGGAGCTGTTTTTT
many | TRBJ2-4 | TRBV5-1 | NA | CASSDSGNIQYF | TGCGCCAGCAGTGATAGCGGTAACATTCAGTACTTC
NA | TRBJ2-1 | TRBV7-2 | TRBD2 | CASSLGLAGGYNEQFF | TGTGCCAGCAGCTTGGGGCTAGCGGGAGGCTACAATGAGCAGTTCTTC
few | TRBJ2-2 | TRBV4-3 | TRBD2 | CASSQTLAGVGPGELFF | TGCGCCAGCAGCCAGACTTTAGCGGGAGTCGGCCCCGGGGAGCTGTTTTTT
few | TRBJ1-1 | TRBV12-3/TRBV12-4 | NA | CASSRQLNTEAFF | TGTGCCAGCAGTAGACAGTTGAACACTGAAGCTTTCTTT
NA | TRBJ2-3 | TRBV5-1 | NA | CASSLRQEVDTQYF | TGCGCCAGCAGCTTGAGACAGGAGGTAGATACGCAGTATTTT
NA | TRBJ1-2 | TRBV29-1 | NA | CSGNRENYGYTF | TGCAGCGGGAACAGGGAGAACTATGGCTACACCTTC